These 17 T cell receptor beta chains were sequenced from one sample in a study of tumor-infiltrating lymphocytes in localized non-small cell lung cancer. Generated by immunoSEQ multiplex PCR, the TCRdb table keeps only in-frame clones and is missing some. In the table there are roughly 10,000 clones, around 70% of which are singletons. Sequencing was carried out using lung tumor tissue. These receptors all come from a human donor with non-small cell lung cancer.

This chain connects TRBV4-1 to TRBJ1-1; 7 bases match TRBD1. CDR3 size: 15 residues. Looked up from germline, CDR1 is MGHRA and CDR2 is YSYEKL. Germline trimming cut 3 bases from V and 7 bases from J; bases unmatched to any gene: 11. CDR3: CASSQADREWSEAFF. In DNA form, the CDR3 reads TGCGCCAGCAGCCAGGCAGACAGGGAGTGGAGTGAAGCTTTCTTT.

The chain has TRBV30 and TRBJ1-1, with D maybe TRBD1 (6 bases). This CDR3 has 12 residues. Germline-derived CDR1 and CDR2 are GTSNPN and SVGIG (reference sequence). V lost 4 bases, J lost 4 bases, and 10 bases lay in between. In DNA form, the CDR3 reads TGTGCCTGGAAGGGGGTGGGCACTGAAGCTTTCTTT. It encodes CAWKGVGTEAFF.

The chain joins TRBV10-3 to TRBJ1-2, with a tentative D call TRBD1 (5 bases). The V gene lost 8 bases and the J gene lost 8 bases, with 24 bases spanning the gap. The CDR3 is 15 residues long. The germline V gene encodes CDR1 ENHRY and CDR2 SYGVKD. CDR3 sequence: CAIEGSGGRGLGYTF. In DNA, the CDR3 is TGTGCCATCGAGGGGTCAGGAGGAAGGGGCCTAGGCTACACCTTC.

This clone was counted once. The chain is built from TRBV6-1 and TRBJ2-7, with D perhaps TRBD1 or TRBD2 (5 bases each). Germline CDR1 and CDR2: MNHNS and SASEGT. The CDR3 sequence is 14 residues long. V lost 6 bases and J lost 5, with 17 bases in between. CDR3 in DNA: TGTGCCAGCAGGAGGCGGGCAGGGCCGAACGAGCAGTACTTC. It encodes CASRRRAGPNEQYF.

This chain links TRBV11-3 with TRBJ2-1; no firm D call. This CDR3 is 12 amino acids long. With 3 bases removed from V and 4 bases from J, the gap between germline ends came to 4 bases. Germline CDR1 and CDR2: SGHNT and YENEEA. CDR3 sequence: CASSLGYNEQFF. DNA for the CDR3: TGTGCCAGCAGCTTGGGGTACAATGAGCAGTTCTTC.

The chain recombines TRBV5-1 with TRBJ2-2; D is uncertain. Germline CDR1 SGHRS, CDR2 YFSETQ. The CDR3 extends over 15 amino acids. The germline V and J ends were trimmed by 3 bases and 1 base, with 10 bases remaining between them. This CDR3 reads CASSSDPGNTGELFF. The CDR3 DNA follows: TGCGCCAGCAGCTCCGACCCAGGGAACACCGGGGAGCTGTTTTTT. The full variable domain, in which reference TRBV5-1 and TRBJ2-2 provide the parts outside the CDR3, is KAGVTQTPRYLIKTRGQQVTLSCSPISGHRSVSWYQQTPGQGLQFLFEYFSETQRNKGNFPGRFSGRQFSNSRSEMNVSTLELGDSALYLCASSSDPGNTGELFFGEGSRLTVL.

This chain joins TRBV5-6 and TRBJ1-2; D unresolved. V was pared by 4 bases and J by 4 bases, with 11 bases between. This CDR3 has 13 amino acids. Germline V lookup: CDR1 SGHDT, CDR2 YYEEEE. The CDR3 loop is CASSGVDFYGYTF. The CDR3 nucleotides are TGTGCCAGCAGCGGGGTGGATTTCTATGGCTACACCTTC.

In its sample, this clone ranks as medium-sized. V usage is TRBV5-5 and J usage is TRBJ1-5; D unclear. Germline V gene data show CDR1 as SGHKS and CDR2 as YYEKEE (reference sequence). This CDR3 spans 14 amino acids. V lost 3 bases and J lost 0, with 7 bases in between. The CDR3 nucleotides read TGTGCCAGCAGCTCGCTAATTAGCAATCAGCCCCAGCATTTT. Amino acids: CASSSLISNQPQHF.

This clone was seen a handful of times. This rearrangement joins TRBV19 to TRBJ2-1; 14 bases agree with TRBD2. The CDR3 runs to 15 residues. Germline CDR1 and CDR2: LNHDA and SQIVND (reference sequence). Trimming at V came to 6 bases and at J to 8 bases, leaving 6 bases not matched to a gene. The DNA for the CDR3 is TGTGCCAGTAGACGACTAGCGGGGGGGGCTGATGAGCAGTTCTTC. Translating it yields CASRRLAGGADEQFF.

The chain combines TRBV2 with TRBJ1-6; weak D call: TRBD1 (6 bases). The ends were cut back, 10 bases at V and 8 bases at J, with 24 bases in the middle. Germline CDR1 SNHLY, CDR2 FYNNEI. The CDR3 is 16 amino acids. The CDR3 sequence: CAIIPHQGRGDSPLHF. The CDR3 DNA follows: TGTGCCATAATACCCCACCAGGGGAGGGGAGATTCACCCCTCCACTTT.

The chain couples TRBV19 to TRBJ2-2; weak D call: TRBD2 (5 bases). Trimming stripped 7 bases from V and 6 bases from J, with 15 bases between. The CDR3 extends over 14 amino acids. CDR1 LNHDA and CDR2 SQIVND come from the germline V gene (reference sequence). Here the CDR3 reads CASTRYGESGELFF. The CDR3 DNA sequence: TGTGCCAGTACCCGCTACGGGGAATCCGGGGAGCTGTTTTTT.

The CDR3: CASRAGQALYEQYF. The CDR3 DNA sequence: TGTGCCAGCAGAGCGGGACAGGCTCTCTACGAGCAGTACTTC. This sequence joins TRBV2 and TRBJ2-7; the D gene is possibly TRBD1 (8 bases). Between the trimmed V and J ends, which lost 6 bases and 3 bases, there was a span of 15 bases. The CDR3 runs to 14 residues. Germline V lookup: CDR1 SNHLY, CDR2 FYNNEI.

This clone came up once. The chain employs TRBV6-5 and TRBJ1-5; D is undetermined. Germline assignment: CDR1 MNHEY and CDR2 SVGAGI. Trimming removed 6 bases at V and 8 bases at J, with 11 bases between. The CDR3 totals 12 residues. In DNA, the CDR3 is TGTGCCAGCAGCCGGCCTCTGGAGCCCCAGCATTTT. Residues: CASSRPLEPQHF.

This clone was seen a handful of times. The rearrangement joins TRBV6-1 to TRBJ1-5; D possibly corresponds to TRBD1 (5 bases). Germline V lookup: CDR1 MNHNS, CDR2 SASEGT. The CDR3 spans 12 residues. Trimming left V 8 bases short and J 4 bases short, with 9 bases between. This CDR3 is CASDQGNQPQHF. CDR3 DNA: TGTGCCAGCGACCAGGGAAATCAGCCCCAGCATTTT.

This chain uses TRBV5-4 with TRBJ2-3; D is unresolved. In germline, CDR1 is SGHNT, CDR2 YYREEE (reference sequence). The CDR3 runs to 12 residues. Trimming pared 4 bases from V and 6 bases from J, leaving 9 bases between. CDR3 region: CASSQTPDTQYF. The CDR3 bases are TGTGCCAGCAGCCAGACACCCGATACGCAGTATTTT.

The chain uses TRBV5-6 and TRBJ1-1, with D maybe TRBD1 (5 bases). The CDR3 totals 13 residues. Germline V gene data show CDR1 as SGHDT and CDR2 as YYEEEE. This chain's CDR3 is CATRRGLYTEAFF. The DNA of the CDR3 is TGTGCGACCAGGAGGGGCCTTTACACTGAAGCTTTCTTT.

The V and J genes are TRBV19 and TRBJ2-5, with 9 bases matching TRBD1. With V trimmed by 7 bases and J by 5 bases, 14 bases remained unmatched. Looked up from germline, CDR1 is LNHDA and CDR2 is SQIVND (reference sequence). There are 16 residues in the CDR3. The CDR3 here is CASTYTGQGVLETQYF. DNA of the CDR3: TGTGCCAGTACCTATACGGGACAGGGAGTCCTTGAGACCCAGTACTTC.